This T cell receptor beta chain was obtained from a study of blood T cell repertoires in COVID-19. Original analysis: Estimation of nucleated cell counts was performed using reference gene primer amplification. Repertoires were generated with immunoSEQ multiplex PCR, while TCRdb's copy carries only in-frame clones and drops some. The V and J calls and clone size are taken from that table; D and trimming were inferred from the DNA. The table has 270,000 or so clones, about 90% seen once. Germline V CDR1 and CDR2: LNHNV, YYDKDF (reference sequence). V lost 0 bases and J lost 2, with 7 bases in between. This CDR3 region has 14 residues. Note on this clone: This sample includes further DNA sequences coding for the same CDR3.

This chain links TRBV15 with TRBJ1-2; possibly TRBD1 for D (5 bases). Sequencing input: peripheral blood. The TCR comes from a woman between 55 and 75 years old with COVID-19, enrolled during active disease. CDR3 nucleotides: TGTGCCACCAGCAGAGATCGACAGAACTATGGCTACACCTTC. It encodes CATSRDRQNYGYTF.